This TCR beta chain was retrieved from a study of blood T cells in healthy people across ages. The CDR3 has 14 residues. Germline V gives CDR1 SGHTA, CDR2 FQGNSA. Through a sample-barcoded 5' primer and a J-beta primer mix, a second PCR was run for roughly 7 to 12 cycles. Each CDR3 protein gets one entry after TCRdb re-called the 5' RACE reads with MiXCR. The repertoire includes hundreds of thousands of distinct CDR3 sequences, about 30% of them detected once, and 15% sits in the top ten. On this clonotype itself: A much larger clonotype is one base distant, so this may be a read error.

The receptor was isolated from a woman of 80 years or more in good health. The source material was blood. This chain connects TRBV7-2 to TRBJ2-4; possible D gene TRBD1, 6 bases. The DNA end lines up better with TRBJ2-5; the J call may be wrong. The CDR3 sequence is CASSPMDQGETQYF. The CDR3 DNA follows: TGTGCCAGCAGCCCTATGGACCAGGGGGAGACCCAGTACTTC.